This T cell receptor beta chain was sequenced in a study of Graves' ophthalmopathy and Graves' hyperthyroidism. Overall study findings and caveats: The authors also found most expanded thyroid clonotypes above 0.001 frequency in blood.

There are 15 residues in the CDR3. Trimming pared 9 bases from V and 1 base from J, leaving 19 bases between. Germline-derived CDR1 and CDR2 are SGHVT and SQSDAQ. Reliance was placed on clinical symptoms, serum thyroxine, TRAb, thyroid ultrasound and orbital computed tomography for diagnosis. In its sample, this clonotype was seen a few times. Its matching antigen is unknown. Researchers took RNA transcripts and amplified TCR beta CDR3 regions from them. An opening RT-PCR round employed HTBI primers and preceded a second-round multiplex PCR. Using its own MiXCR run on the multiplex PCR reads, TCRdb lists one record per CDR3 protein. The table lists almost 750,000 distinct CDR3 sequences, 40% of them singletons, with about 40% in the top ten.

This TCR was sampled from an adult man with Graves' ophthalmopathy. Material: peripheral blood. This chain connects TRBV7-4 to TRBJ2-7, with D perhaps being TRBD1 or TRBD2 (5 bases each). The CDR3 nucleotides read TGTGCCAGTACGACCCCCGGGACCCCTTCCTACGAGCAGTACTTC. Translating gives CASTTPGTPSYEQYF. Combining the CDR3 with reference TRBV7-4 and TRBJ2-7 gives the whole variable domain GAGVSQSPRYKVAKRGRDVALRCDSISGHVTLYWYRQTLGQGSEVLTYSQSDAQRDKSGRPSGRFSAERPERSVSTLKIQRTEQGDSAVYLCASTTPGTPSYEQYFGPGTRLTVT.